What follows describes a single T cell receptor (beta chain). Its target is unknown. The sample comes from a study of monozygotic twins with inflammatory bowel disease. Study conclusions and caveats: Subtypes among T cells remained indistinguishable. On the inverse Simpson index, IBD patients scored lower for TCRbeta diversity than healthy co-twins. Relative to healthy twins, IBD patients had fewer clonotypes in common with others, a gap that was especially apparent with disease activity.

The CDR3 contains 15 residues. Germline V gene sequence: CDR1 SGHTA, CDR2 FQGNSA. Template-switch reactions added UMIs with a 6-nucleotide sample barcode. TCRdb re-called the 5' RACE reads; every CDR3 protein appears as one record, without DNA. The sample has about 140,000 distinct CDR3 sequences; the top ten hold around 2.5%. The source of this sequence is a human donor with ulcerative colitis or Crohn's disease, or a healthy co-twin of an affected twin (not recorded which). The sample consisted of blood. The gene calls are TRBV7-2 and TRBJ2-7; TCRdb indicates TRBD2, and absent DNA this call remains unverified. CDR3 region: CASSVGDVDIFEQYF.